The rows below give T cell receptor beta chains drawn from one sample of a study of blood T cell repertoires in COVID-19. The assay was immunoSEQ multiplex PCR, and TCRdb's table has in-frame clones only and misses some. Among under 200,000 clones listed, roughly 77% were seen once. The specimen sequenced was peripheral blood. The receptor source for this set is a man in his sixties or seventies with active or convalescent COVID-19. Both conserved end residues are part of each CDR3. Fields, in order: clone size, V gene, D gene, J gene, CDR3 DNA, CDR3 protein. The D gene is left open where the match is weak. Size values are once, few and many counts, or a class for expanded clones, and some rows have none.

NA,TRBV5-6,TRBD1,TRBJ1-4,TGTGCCAGCAGCATGCAGACAGGGGAGGTTGAAAAACTGTTTTTT,CASSMQTGEVEKLFF
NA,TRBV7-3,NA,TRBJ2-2,TGTGCCAGCAGCTTAAATGAGGCTACGAACACCGGGGAGCTGTTTTTT,CASSLNEATNTGELFF
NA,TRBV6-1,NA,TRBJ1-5,TGTGCCAGCAGTGAAGGGAAGGGGCGGGGTCAGCCCCAGCATTTT,CASSEGKGRGQPQHF
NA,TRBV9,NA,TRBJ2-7,TGTGCCAGCAGCGTAGGGGGGCCCTACGAGCAGTACTTC,CASSVGGPYEQYF
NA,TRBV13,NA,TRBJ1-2,TGTGCCAGCAGCTTAAGATATCAGCAGGGATACTTCTATGGCTACACCTTC,CASSLRYQQGYFYGYTF
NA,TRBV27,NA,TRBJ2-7,TGTGCCAGCAGTTCGTACACGGGCGAGCAGTACTTC,CASSSYTGEQYF
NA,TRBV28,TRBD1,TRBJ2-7,TGTGCCAGCAGTTCGGACAGGGTTTTGGGCGAGCAGTACTTC,CASSSDRVLGEQYF
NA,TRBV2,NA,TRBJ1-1,TGTGCCAGCAGTAAAAGGGGATTCGACACTGAAGCTTTCTTT,CASSKRGFDTEAFF
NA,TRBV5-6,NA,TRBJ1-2,TGTGCCAGCAGCTTGCAAGGGGGAAGGGTGGCGTATGGCTACACCTTC,CASSLQGGRVAYGYTF
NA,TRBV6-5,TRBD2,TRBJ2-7,TGTGCCAGCAGTTACGGGGGACTAGCGGGGAACTACGAGCAGTACTTC,CASSYGGLAGNYEQYF
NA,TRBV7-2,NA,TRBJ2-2,TGTGCCAGCAGCCGGGGACTCCGGACCGGGGAGCTGTTTTTT,CASSRGLRTGELFF
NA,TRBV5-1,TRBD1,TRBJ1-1,TGCGCCAGCAGCTGGACAGGATGGAACACTGAAGCTTTCTTT,CASSWTGWNTEAFF
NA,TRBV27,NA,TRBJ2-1,TGTGCCACCTCAGGGACTCTAAGCTCCTACAATGAGCAGTTCTTC,CATSGTLSSYNEQFF
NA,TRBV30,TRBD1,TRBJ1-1,TGTGCCCACAACAGGGGGGTTAACACTGAAGCTTTCTTT,CAHNRGVNTEAFF
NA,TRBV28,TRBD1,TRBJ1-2,TGTGCCAGCGGAGGTGGACAGGCTATCTATGGCTACACCTTC,CASGGGQAIYGYTF
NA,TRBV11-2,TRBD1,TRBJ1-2,TGTGCCAGCAGCAGTCACAGGGACAGGGAGCTATCAGTCTATGGCTACACCTTC,CASSSHRDRELSVYGYTF
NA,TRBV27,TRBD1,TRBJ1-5,TGTGCCAGCAGTCGGACAGGGGGCGGTCAGCCCCAGCATTTT,CASSRTGGGQPQHF
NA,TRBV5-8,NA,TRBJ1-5,TGTGCCAGCAGCTTCGGTTGGATCGGGAAAAATCAGCCCCAGCATTTT,CASSFGWIGKNQPQHF
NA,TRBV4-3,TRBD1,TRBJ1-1,TGCGCCAGCAGCCAACAGACAGGGGGCAACACTGAAGCTTTCTTT,CASSQQTGGNTEAFF
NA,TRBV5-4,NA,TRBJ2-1,TGTGCCAGCAGCAGGGCCCTGGCTGAGGGCAATGAGCAGTTCTTC,CASSRALAEGNEQFF
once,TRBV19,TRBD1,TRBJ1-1,TGTGCCAGTAGTCGACAGGGGGTGACTTTCTTT,CASSRQGVTFF
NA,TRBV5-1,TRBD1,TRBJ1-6,TGCGCCAGCAGCCGGGACAGGAGAACTTCACCCCTCCACTTT,CASSRDRRTSPLHF
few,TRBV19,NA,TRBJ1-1,TGTGCCAGCAATCAGGGGCTGTTTGGCACTGAAGCTTTCTTT,CASNQGLFGTEAFF